The entry that follows covers one T cell receptor (beta chain) sequence. Antigen specificity is unknown. The V segment lost 1 base and the J segment 10 bases; nucleotides outside the gene matches: 8. CDR3 length: 14 amino acids. This sample was included in a study of response to subunit inactivated influenza vaccine. Findings of the study overall: The authors proposed limited new T cell recruitment per seasonal influenza vaccination.

TCRdb used MiXCR to reprocess the RT-PCR reads, holding one entry per CDR3 protein. The sample shows roughly 160,000 distinct CDR3 sequences, over 8.5% of them seen only once. The gene calls are TRBV12-3 or TRBV12-4 and TRBJ1-1; 8 bases are a match to TRBD1. The input for sequencing was CD8+ T cells sorted from PBMCs, taken 23 months after vaccination. The receptor's source is a man aged 50 to 69 who received an inactivated influenza vaccine. The CDR3 here is CASSLGRDRTGAFF. The CDR3, as DNA: TGTGCCAGCAGTTTAGGACGGGACAGGACAGGAGCTTTCTTT.